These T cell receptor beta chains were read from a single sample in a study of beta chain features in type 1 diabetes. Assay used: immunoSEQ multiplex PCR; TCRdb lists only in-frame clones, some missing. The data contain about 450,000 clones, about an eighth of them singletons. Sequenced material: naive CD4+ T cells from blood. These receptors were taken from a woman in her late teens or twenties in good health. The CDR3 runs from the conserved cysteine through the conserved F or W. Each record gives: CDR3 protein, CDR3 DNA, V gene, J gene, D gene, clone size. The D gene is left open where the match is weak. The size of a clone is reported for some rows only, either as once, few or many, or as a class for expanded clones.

CASSVVAGNIQYF,TGTGCCAGCAGTGTAGTAGCGGGAAACATTCAGTACTTC,TRBV6-1,TRBJ2-4,TRBD2,.
CASSYRANTDTQYF,TGTGCCAGCAGTTACAGGGCGAACACAGATACGCAGTATTTT,TRBV6-6,TRBJ2-3,.,.
CASSITGSYEQFF,TGTGCCAGTAGTATTACAGGGTCCTATGAGCAGTTCTTC,TRBV19,TRBJ2-1,.,few
CASSLFRGNTGELFF,TGTGCCAGCAGCTTATTTAGGGGGAACACCGGGGAGCTGTTTTTT,TRBV7-3,TRBJ2-2,.,.
CASSFAGPVRTQYF,TGTGCCAGCAGCTTCGCCGGGCCGGTTAGGACCCAGTACTTC,TRBV7-2,TRBJ2-5,.,few
CASSLRLEGGQRDGYTF,TGTGCCAGCAGCTTACGGTTGGAGGGTGGACAGAGGGATGGCTACACCTTC,TRBV7-2,TRBJ1-2,.,.
CASSQFPGQGNNEQFF,TGCGCCAGCAGCCAATTTCCGGGACAGGGGAACAATGAGCAGTTCTTC,TRBV4-3,TRBJ2-1,TRBD1,few
CSAADGNEKLFF,TGCAGCGCCGCTGACGGTAATGAAAAACTGTTTTTT,TRBV29-1,TRBJ1-4,.,few
CASSLVAGAAAGDTQYF,TGTGCCAGCAGCTTAGTGGCGGGGGCCGCAGCCGGAGATACGCAGTATTTT,TRBV7-2,TRBJ2-3,.,.
CASSPLDPRHQPQHF,TGCGCCAGCAGCCCACTTGACCCCCGCCATCAGCCCCAGCATTTT,TRBV5-1,TRBJ1-5,.,.
CASSRGDRENSPLHF,TGTGCCAGCAGCCGAGGGGACCGCGAGAATTCACCCCTCCACTTT,TRBV27,TRBJ1-6,.,.
CASSLAGGLYEQYF,TGTGCCAGCAGCTTAGCGGGAGGTTTATACGAGCAGTACTTC,TRBV7-2,TRBJ2-7,.,few
CSVEDLRDRGYEQYF,TGCAGCGTTGAAGATCTACGGGACAGGGGCTACGAGCAGTACTTC,TRBV29-1,TRBJ2-7,TRBD1,few
CASSVGLAGGRETQYF,TGTGCCAGCAGCGTGGGACTAGCGGGGGGTCGGGAGACCCAGTACTTC,TRBV9,TRBJ2-5,TRBD2,.
CASSSLDRASYGYTF,TGTGCCAGCAGCTCACTCGACAGGGCCTCCTATGGCTACACCTTC,TRBV7-9,TRBJ1-2,TRBD1,.
CASSDQGGNQPQHF,TGTGCCAGCAGTGACCAGGGTGGCAATCAGCCCCAGCATTTT,TRBV2,TRBJ1-5,.,.
CAIRRGAGETQYF,TGTGCCATCCGGAGGGGGGCCGGAGAGACCCAGTACTTC,TRBV28,TRBJ2-5,.,few
CASSLARRDADTQYF,TGTGCCAGCAGCTTAGCAAGGAGGGATGCAGATACGCAGTATTTT,TRBV7-2,TRBJ2-3,.,.
CASSQEARGSYNEQFF,TGTGCCAGCAGCCAAGAAGCCCGTGGCTCCTACAATGAGCAGTTCTTC,TRBV4-2,TRBJ2-1,.,few
CASSVGWIVDGQETQYF,TGTGCCAGCAGCGTAGGTTGGATTGTGGACGGCCAAGAGACCCAGTACTTC,TRBV9,TRBJ2-5,.,few
CASSKENLDTQYF,TGTGCCAGCAGCAAAGAGAACCTAGATACGCAGTATTTT,TRBV5-4,TRBJ2-3,.,few
CASSLGRVASDEQFF,TGTGCCAGCAGCTTGGGTCGTGTGGCATCGGATGAGCAGTTCTTC,TRBV5-4,TRBJ2-1,.,.
CASSLLDRWTEAFF,TGCGCCAGCAGCTTGCTGGACAGGTGGACTGAAGCTTTCTTT,TRBV5-1,TRBJ1-1,TRBD1,.
CASSHRDTGTGNTIYF,TGTGCCAGCAGCCACCGGGACACTGGTACTGGAAACACCATATATTTT,TRBV4-2,TRBJ1-3,.,.
CASSDLGQARNEQFF,TGTGCCAGCAGTGATCTGGGACAAGCGAGGAATGAGCAGTTCTTC,TRBV25-1,TRBJ2-1,.,.
CASRLVGQGNTEAFF,TGTGCCAGCAGACTGGTGGGACAGGGGAACACTGAAGCTTTCTTT,TRBV27,TRBJ1-1,TRBD1,.
CASSPRETGTLFF,TGTGCCAGCAGCCCGAGGGAAACCGGGACACTCTTTTTC,TRBV7-2,TRBJ2-7,.,few
CASSLSIAGGFDEQFF,TGCGCCAGCAGCCTATCTATAGCGGGAGGGTTCGATGAGCAGTTCTTC,TRBV5-1,TRBJ2-1,TRBD2,.
CASSALVGRDANTEAFF,TGTGCCAGCAGCGCCTTGGTGGGCAGAGACGCGAACACTGAAGCTTTCTTT,TRBV9,TRBJ1-1,.,few
CASSQVAKNIQYF,TGTGCCAGCAGCCAAGTAGCCAAAAACATTCAGTACTTC,TRBV4-2,TRBJ2-4,.,few
CASSVGGGQETQYF,TGTGCCAGCAGCGTGGGTGGGGGACAAGAGACCCAGTACTTC,TRBV9,TRBJ2-5,.,few
CSAIDGDTQYF,TGCAGTGCTATTGACGGGGATACGCAGTATTTT,TRBV20-1,TRBJ2-3,.,.
CASSWTVSGNTIYF,TGTGCCAGTAGTTGGACTGTTTCTGGAAACACCATATATTTT,TRBV19,TRBJ1-3,.,few
CSVGRMGLNTGELFF,TGCAGCGTTGGCCGGATGGGACTGAACACCGGGGAGCTGTTTTTT,TRBV29-1,TRBJ2-2,.,.
CASSFTNYEQFF,TGTGCCAGCAGCTTTACCAACTATGAGCAGTTCTTC,TRBV5-6,TRBJ2-1,.,few
CASSVAVGTGELFF,TGTGCCAGCAGCGTAGCCGTCGGCACCGGGGAGCTGTTTTTT,TRBV9,TRBJ2-2,.,.
CASSAGLAPSTDTQYF,TGTGCCAGCAGCGCCGGACTAGCGCCAAGCACAGATACGCAGTATTTT,TRBV11-3,TRBJ2-3,TRBD2,few
CASSPNQETYNEQFF,TGTGCCAGCTCACCAAACCAGGAAACCTACAATGAGCAGTTCTTC,TRBV18,TRBJ2-1,.,.
CASSRQKAYGYTF,TGTGCCAGCAGCCGTCAAAAGGCCTATGGCTACACCTTC,TRBV14,TRBJ1-2,.,.
CASGAGQGHSNYGYTF,TGTGCCAGCGGAGCCGGACAGGGTCATTCTAACTATGGCTACACCTTC,TRBV9,TRBJ1-2,TRBD1,.
CASGPLGTGELFF,TGTGCCAGCGGACCACTAGGGACCGGGGAGCTGTTTTTT,TRBV2,TRBJ2-2,.,.
CASSNRDLNEKLFF,TGTGCCAGCAGTAATCGGGACTTGAATGAAAAACTGTTTTTT,TRBV2,TRBJ1-4,.,few
CAWGFNLYEQYF,TGTGCCTGGGGGTTCAATCTCTACGAGCAGTACTTC,TRBV30,TRBJ2-7,.,.
CASSFGGMETQYF,TGTGCCAGCAGCTTTGGGGGTATGGAGACCCAGTACTTC,TRBV5-6,TRBJ2-5,.,few
CASSPNRLATQYF,TGTGCCAGCAGTCCGAACAGGCTCGCGACCCAGTACTTC,TRBV27,TRBJ2-5,.,.
CASSLGDRGGNEQFF,TGTGCCAGCAGCTTAGGGGACAGGGGTGGCAATGAGCAGTTCTTC,TRBV13,TRBJ2-1,TRBD1,.
CASSLGNGQVYEQYF,TGTGCCAGCAGCTTAGGAAACGGACAAGTATACGAGCAGTACTTC,TRBV7-6,TRBJ2-7,.,.
CAWVPGSYGYTF,TGTGCCTGGGTTCCGGGCAGCTATGGCTACACCTTC,TRBV30,TRBJ1-2,.,many
CASRAGGYTF,TGTGCCAGTCGGGCAGGAGGCTACACCTTC,TRBV6-1,TRBJ1-2,.,few
CASSVEVYNEQFF,TGTGCCAGCAGTGTAGAGGTTTACAATGAGCAGTTCTTC,TRBV2,TRBJ2-1,.,few
CASFTSPAGTDTQYF,TGCGCCAGCTTTACTAGCCCGGCCGGCACAGATACGCAGTATTTT,TRBV5-1,TRBJ2-3,.,.
CASSLEGMETQYF,TGTGCCAGCAGCTTGGAGGGGATGGAGACCCAGTACTTC,TRBV5-4,TRBJ2-5,.,.
CATSRDLTGRKSSPLHF,TGTGCCACCAGCAGAGATCTGACAGGGCGTAAATCCTCACCCCTCCACTTT,TRBV15,TRBJ1-6,TRBD1,.
CASSLNRGNIGSPLHF,TGTGCCAGCAGCCTGAACAGGGGGAACATAGGATCACCCCTCCACTTT,TRBV7-2,TRBJ1-6,TRBD1,few
CSGESRPAINEQFF,TGCAGCGGGGAATCCCGCCCCGCAATCAATGAGCAGTTCTTC,TRBV29-1,TRBJ2-1,.,.
CASSPSPGTGGPGYTF,TGTGCCAGCAGTCCATCCCCCGGGACAGGGGGACCTGGCTACACCTTC,TRBV27,TRBJ1-2,TRBD1,.